The source of this T cell receptor (beta chain) is a study of blood T cells in healthy people across ages (dated by TCRdb to the mid-2010s). Background for the entire study: In model experiments, template switching captured about one uniquely barcoded TCR beta cDNA molecule for every two T cells. Using deep sequencing normalized with unique cDNA molecular identifiers, the study measured how TCR beta repertoire diversity changes with age. For two donors (one aged 18 to 29 and one aged 80 or older), the study analyzed two additional independent replicas of 1 million unique cDNA reads from the same blood draw. To avoid experimental bias, donors of different ages were spread randomly across the sequencing lanes. Donors were grouped into four age groups: young (average 16 years), middle-aged (39), aged (approximately 58) and long-lived (approximately 75).

The approximately 41 donors, aged roughly 6 to 90 years, were systemically healthy Caucasian individuals from Russia. Each donor gave about 9.8 milliliters of peripheral blood, drawn into EDTA-treated Vacutainer tubes. Ficoll-Paque density-gradient centrifugation was used to isolate PBMCs, with at least 6.5 million per sample. Trizol reagent was used to extract total RNA from PBMCs, with at least 6 micrograms per sample. Naive CD45RAhigh/CD27high T cell percentages were measured by flow cytometry on a PBMC aliquot from every donor. General findings and caveats noted by the study authors: Estimates of total diversity based on one million sequenced T cells were regarded as lower bounds and as underestimates. As age increased, observed TCR beta diversity per million T cells dropped in a roughly linear way, and a significant reduction was already evident by age 40. Because the CMV infection status of the donors was unknown, age-related changes in expanded clonotypes may potentially have been confounded. Compared with the aged group, the long-lived group had more naive CD4+ T cells, fewer expanded clones and increased TCR diversity, suggesting age selection. Since profiling was done on bulk unsorted PBMCs, naive and antigen-experienced compartments could not be conclusively compared. A strong correlation was found between observed TCR beta diversity and the percentage of naive T cells measured by flow cytometry.

The CDR3 goes from the cysteine to the phenylalanine over 15 residues. The read is trimmed to its CDR3 DNA, 45 bases read in frame from base 1. The germline V gene supplies CDR1 SGHAT and CDR2 FQNNGV. This clonotype was counted only a few times. What antigen it recognizes has not been identified. Base qualities are not recorded, but no much larger clone differs from it by a single base. Library preparation used 5' RACE. TCRdb lists the instrument as Illumina HiSeq 2500. The second PCR ran for about 6 to 12 cycles and used a J-beta primer mix along with a sample-barcoded 5' primer. A unique molecular identifier was introduced onto each TCR beta cDNA molecule by a template-switch 5' adaptor carrying 12 random nucleotides. Each sample yielded at least 3 million CDR3-containing paired-end reads. First-strand cDNA synthesis was performed from all RNA using the Mint cDNA synthesis kit, with priming by a TRBC-specific oligonucleotide. All cDNA was treated with uracil-DNA glycosylase and then went through a first 18-cycle PCR with the universal primers M1SS and BC2_uni_R. Regarding the original processing steps: For normalization, 1 million high-quality reads were randomly selected from each sample, with every read carrying a distinct molecular identifier. Reads sharing molecular identifiers were discarded rather than binned into consensus sequences. MiTCR, set to a Q25 quality threshold and the strictest error-elimination algorithm, was used for CDR3 identification, clonotype clustering and error correction. A nonparametric unseen species model using Euler transformation provided a lower-bound estimate of total TCR beta diversity. TCRdb's own reprocessing of the public reads used fastp at Q25 and MiXCR and kept productive beta chains. Here each entry gathers all rows of one CDR3 protein and keeps the most common genes and DNA. TCRdb, not the original authors, processed these V and J calls. The sample includes hundreds of thousands of distinct CDR3 sequences, with around 38% observed a single time. The biggest ten clones account for about 32% of the sample.

The sample was blood. The sequence derives from an older man in good health. The chain is made from TRBV11-2 and TRBJ2-4; 12 central bases correspond to TRBD2. The J call may be in error: the DNA end matches TRBJ2-7 better. The DNA sequence is given as TGTGCCAGCAGCTCCACTAGCGGGGGGCCCCCCGAGCAGTACTTC. Translation gives CASSSTSGGPPEQYF.